Sequencing of this T cell receptor (beta chain) was carried out in a study of CD8 T cells in Susac syndrome. Across the study: Patients with Susac syndrome, at blood draw, were therapy-naive, on corticosteroids, or on intravenous immunoglobulin alone.

Random hexamers were used to reverse transcribe an amount of about 0.5 to 1 ug RNA. The authors amplified TCR beta CDR3 across 54 Vbeta and 13 Jbeta using immunoSEQ multiplex PCR. TCRdb re-analysed the immunoSEQ multiplex PCR reads in MiXCR, keeping a single row per CDR3 protein. The sample consists of 70,000 to 75,000 distinct CDR3 sequences, 93% of them appearing once. With regard to this clonotype: No antigen is known for it.

From blood CD8+ and CD4+ T cells, the TCR beta chain was sequenced. Findings and limits, study-wide: Acknowledgment was made by the study that its TCR sequencing and HLA analysis involved a relatively small number of individuals.

Sequenced material: CD4+ T cells from PBMCs. The TCR sequence derives from a human donor with Susac syndrome.

CDR3 DNA sequence: TGTGCCAGCAGCTTAACGCGGTCCCAAGAGACCCAGTACTTC. It specifies CASSLTRSQETQYF. The chain joins TRBV7-2 to TRBJ2-5; D not resolved. The V end was cut by 2 bases, the J end by 1 base, with 8 bases between. The CDR3 spans 14 residues. Germline-derived CDR1 and CDR2 are SGHTA and FQGNSA.